Listed here are 9 T cell receptor beta chains from one sample, sequenced in a study of cytomegalovirus exposure and HLA in healthy donors. Profiling relied on immunoSEQ multiplex PCR, and the TCRdb table lists in-frame clones only, not all of them. The sample lists over 100,000 clones, approximately 89% occurring once. The material sequenced was PBMCs. The receptor set was obtained from a man between 25 and 39 years old in good health and CMV-seronegative.

The V call is TRBV6-5, the J call TRBJ1-1; D unresolved. The CDR3 has 11 residues. CDR1 is MNHEY, CDR2 SVGAGI, per germline. Trimming pared 6 bases from V and 1 base from J, leaving 3 bases between. CDR3 residues: CASSSNTEAFF. The CDR3 DNA follows: TGTGCCAGCAGCTCGAACACTGAAGCTTTCTTT.

J is TRBJ1-5 and V is TRBV29-1; D might be TRBD1 (5 bases). Per the germline V gene, CDR1 is SQVTM and CDR2 is ANQGSEA. V was cut by 4 bases and J by 4 bases, with 11 bases left in between. The CDR3 length is 13 residues. CDR3 amino acids: CSVGGGNNQPQHF. The CDR3 nucleotides are TGCAGCGTTGGGGGCGGAAATAATCAGCCCCAGCATTTT.

This sequence joins TRBV9 and TRBJ1-2; TRBD1 is a possible D gene (5 bases). The CDR3 has 16 amino acids. Trimming took off 0 bases at V and 4 bases at J, with 16 bases between the two ends. Germline CDR1 reads SGDLS; CDR2 reads YYNGEE. CDR3 sequence reads: CASSVDRQEHPYGYTF. The CDR3 bases are TGTGCCAGCAGCGTAGACAGGCAGGAGCACCCCTATGGCTACACCTTC. The variable domain in full, completed from reference TRBV9 and TRBJ1-2, reads DSGVTQTPKHLITATGQRVTLRCSPRSGDLSVYWYQQSLDQGLQFLIQYYNGEERAKGNILERFSAQQFPDLHSELNLSSLELGDSALYFCASSVDRQEHPYGYTFGSGTRLTVV.

The chain uses TRBV7-2 and TRBJ2-2; 9 nucleotides agree with TRBD1. This CDR3 spans 17 amino acids. Germline CDR1 reads SGHTA; CDR2 reads FQGNSA. J lost 3 bases, V lost 5 bases, and 10 bases had no gene match. In DNA, the CDR3 is TGTGCCAGCAGCGTCACCCGGGACAGGGTTTACACCGGGGAGCTGTTTTTT. This codes for CASSVTRDRVYTGELFF.

J is TRBJ1-2 and V is TRBV27, with a tentative D call TRBD1 (6 bases). The V and J ends lost 8 bases and 2 bases respectively, with 18 bases between them. Germline V gene sequence: CDR1 MNHEY, CDR2 SMNVEV (reference sequence). The CDR3 runs to 15 residues. The CDR3 loop reads CASWGRDNRNYGYTF. CDR3 DNA sequence: TGTGCCAGCTGGGGCCGGGACAACAGGAACTATGGCTACACCTTC.

The V call is TRBV5-6, the J call TRBJ1-4; TRBD1 is a possible D gene (5 bases). The germline CDR1 and CDR2 sequences are SGHDT and YYEEEE. Trimming pared 3 bases from V and 6 bases from J, leaving 15 bases between. The CDR3 is 15 residues long. The CDR3 loop is CASSSVDSRDEKLFF. The CDR3 DNA is TGTGCCAGCAGCTCAGTTGACAGTCGGGATGAAAAACTGTTTTTT.

The chain links TRBV5-6 to TRBJ2-5, with 10 bases identical to TRBD2. V gave up 0 bases and J gave up 4 bases; unmatched junction bases: 3. The CDR3 is 15 amino acids. Germline values: CDR1 SGHDT, CDR2 YYEEEE. CDR3 nucleotides: TGTGCCAGCAGCTTGGCTCCTAGCGGGGGAGAGACCCAGTACTTC. Its translation is CASSLAPSGGETQYF.

Here the CDR3 reads CASTLRRTSEDNEQFF. In nucleotides, the CDR3 is TGTGCCAGCACCCTTCGTCGGACTAGCGAGGACAATGAGCAGTTCTTC. The genes are TRBV27 and TRBJ2-1, with 9 bases that match TRBD2. The CDR3 extends over 16 amino acids. CDR1 is MNHEY, CDR2 SMNVEV, per germline (reference sequence). With 7 bases clipped from V and 5 bases from J, the junction kept 12 bases outside the gene matches.

The CDR3 is CASSYRGQGSRYEQYF. The CDR3 DNA reads as TGTGCCAGCAGTTACCGTGGGCAGGGCTCGAGGTACGAGCAGTACTTC. V usage is TRBV6-5 and J usage is TRBJ2-7, with D maybe TRBD1 (5 bases). Germline V lookup: CDR1 MNHEY, CDR2 SVGAGI. Trimming stripped 2 bases from V and 4 bases from J, with 18 bases between. The CDR3 contains 16 residues.